Below, one T cell receptor beta chain is given with its context. Its cognate antigen is unknown. The data derive from a study of chemoradiotherapy in HPV16-positive cancers. Study context: A couple of HPV16-positive patients' cells yielded candidate HPV-specific clones and common motifs.

Per the germline V gene, CDR1 is LGHNA and CDR2 is YNFKEQ. The CDR3 is 15 residues long. V was pared by 0 bases and J by 5 bases, with 13 bases between. Clones were sequenced by immunoSEQ multiplex PCR, and TCRdb holds only the in-frame ones, with some missing. The sample carries about 15,000 clones, almost 90% recorded once. Study-level points and caveats: During treatment, candidate HPV-specific clones and E7-related motifs expanded in tumor. Only two HPV16-positive patients supplied the functional HPV-specificity definition.

V usage is TRBV4-2 and J usage is TRBJ1-1; TRBD1 might be the D (5 bases). This TCR derives from a human donor with HPV-associated anogenital cancer. The sample here was blood, taken from a patient who underwent chemoradiotherapy. CDR3: CASSQDPGRGTEAFF. The CDR3 DNA reads as TGTGCCAGCAGCCAAGATCCGGGGCGAGGGACTGAAGCTTTCTTT.